What follows are 2 T cell receptor beta chains derived from one specimen sequenced in a study of CD4 T cells in relation to SARS-CoV-2 and coronaviruses. The antigens for these receptors are not known. The protocol was immunoSEQ multiplex PCR, while the TCRdb copy is restricted to in-frame clones and leaves out a portion. The data contain 25,000 to 30,000 clones, 74% of them seen just once; the ten biggest clones take up around a quarter. The unexposed donors gave CD4+ T cells in about 2010-2019, prior to COVID-19. The cells were cultured for under twelve days before CD4+ T cells were isolated. What was sequenced was CD4+ T cells from PBMCs, cultured in vitro. All receptors derive from a human donor in good health.

The rearrangement joins TRBV7-9 to TRBJ1-1; TRBD1 aligns across 7 bases. Germline CDR1 reads SEHNR; CDR2 reads FQNEAQ (reference sequence). The ends lost 5 bases at V and 4 bases at J; junction bases unmatched: 13. The CDR3 contains 16 residues. As DNA, the CDR3 is TGTGCCAGCAGCCCCCTGGGAGGGGGCTTTATCACTGAAGCTTTCTTT. Amino acids: CASSPLGGGFITEAFF.

The chain is built from TRBV5-5 and TRBJ1-2; unclear D gene. The CDR3 contains 13 residues. CDR1 and CDR2 (germline): SGHKS, YYEKEE (reference sequence). Trimming left V 5 bases short and J 7 bases short, with 15 bases between. CDR3 protein: CASSQALGSGYTF. In nucleotides, the CDR3 is TGTGCCAGCAGTCAGGCCCTTGGATCTGGCTACACCTTC.